These 6 T cell receptor beta chains came from one sample sequenced in a study of radiotherapy plus CTLA-4 blockade in lung cancer. Clones were read by immunoSEQ multiplex PCR, and TCRdb kept only the in-frame ones, dropping some. The sample yields tens of thousands of clones, more than 60% seen once. The sequences come from peripheral blood, collected from a patient treated with radiotherapy plus ipilimumab. The receptors originated from a human donor with non-small cell lung cancer who had a partial response to radiotherapy plus ipilimumab. Some clones in this sample may be carry-over from other donors' samples.

This clone appeared a few times. The rearrangement links TRBV19 to TRBJ1-1; 7 bases map to TRBD1. Germline lookup yields CDR1 LNHDA and CDR2 SQIVND (reference sequence). This CDR3 comprises 12 residues. The V gene end was trimmed by 5 bases and the J gene end by 9 bases; junction bases not matched to a gene: 6. CDR3 sequence: CASSLPGQQAFF. The CDR3 DNA reads TGTGCCAGTAGTCTACCGGGACAGCAAGCTTTCTTT.

The count of this clone is one. V and J are TRBV9 and TRBJ2-1; D is ambiguous. V lost 2 bases and J 5 bases, leaving 11 bases between the germline ends. Germline assignment: CDR1 SGDLS and CDR2 YYNGEE. CDR3 length equals 14 residues. The CDR3 sequence is CASSVNLANNEQFF. The CDR3 DNA follows: TGTGCCAGCAGCGTTAACCTGGCCAACAATGAGCAGTTCTTC.

This clone was counted between two and nine times. The gene calls are TRBV18 and TRBJ1-4; D gene ambiguous. V dropped 5 bases and J dropped 4 bases, with 8 bases sitting between them. The CDR3 length is 13 residues. Germline assignment: CDR1 KGHSH and CDR2 LQKENI. CDR3 region: CASSESYNEKLFF. The CDR3 nucleotides are TGTGCCAGCTCAGAATCCTATAATGAAAAACTGTTTTTT.

The rearrangement joins TRBV5-1 to TRBJ2-5; 9 nucleotides match TRBD1. Unmatched junction bases numbered 14, after V lost 0 bases and J lost 11 bases. From germline, CDR1 is SGHRS and CDR2 YFSETQ. The CDR3 is 16 residues long. CDR3 region: CASSLAETGGRGEQYF. For the CDR3, the DNA is TGCGCCAGCAGCTTGGCGGAGACAGGGGGAAGGGGGGAGCAGTACTTC.

This clone was found once. This chain connects TRBV7-3 to TRBJ2-3; 8 positions agree with TRBD2. Germline CDR1 and CDR2: SGHTA and FQGTGA. The CDR3 is 14 amino acids. J was trimmed by 5 bases and V by 5 bases; bases with no gene match: 6. The CDR3 DNA reads as TGTGCCAGCAGCGCTCTAAGCGGGGGAGATACGCAGTATTTT. This encodes CASSALSGGDTQYF. The full variable domain, with the rest looked up from reference TRBV7-3 and TRBJ2-3, is GAGVSQTPSNKVTEKGKYVELRCDPISGHTALYWYRQSLGQGPEFLIYFQGTGAADDSGLPNDRFFAVRPEGSVSTLKIQRTERGDSAVYLCASSALSGGDTQYFGPGTRLTVL.

This clone has just a few counts. The J gene is TRBJ1-6, the V gene TRBV7-3; 7 bases agree with TRBD1. The CDR3 loop spans 14 amino acids. Germline loops: CDR1 SGHTA, CDR2 FQGTGA. V trimming: 9 bases; J trimming: 7 bases; junction bases outside the gene matches: 9. The CDR3 nucleotides are TGTGCCAGTTCCCTTGGGACAGCGAATTCACCCCTCCACTTT. Protein sequence: CASSLGTANSPLHF. Full variable domain (outside the CDR3, taken from reference TRBV7-3 and TRBJ1-6): GAGVSQTPSNKVTEKGKYVELRCDPISGHTALYWYRQSLGQGPEFLIYFQGTGAADDSGLPNDRFFAVRPEGSVSTLKIQRTERGDSAVYLCASSLGTANSPLHFGNGTRLTVT.